The 21 T cell receptor beta chains reported below all come from one sample, sequenced in a study of cytomegalovirus exposure and HLA in healthy donors. Data came from immunoSEQ multiplex PCR; TCRdb stores just in-frame clones and leaves some out. The sample holds fewer than 140,000 clones, around 89% seen once. What was sequenced was PBMCs. The receptor set was obtained from a woman aged 18-35 years in good health and CMV-seropositive.

V is TRBV2 and J is TRBJ1-6; D is ambiguous. Germline values: CDR1 SNHLY, CDR2 FYNNEI. This CDR3 has 14 amino acids. V was pared by 2 bases and J by 10 bases, with 12 bases between. For the CDR3, the DNA is TGTGCCAGCAGTGAACGGGGAGGGAACTCACCCCTCCACTTT. It specifies CASSERGGNSPLHF.

The chain uses TRBV5-6 and TRBJ2-5, with TRBD2 identical over 12 bases. Per the germline V gene, CDR1 is SGHDT and CDR2 is YYEEEE. CDR3 size: 18 residues. With 0 bases clipped from V and 5 bases from J, the junction kept 11 bases outside the gene matches. In nucleotides, the CDR3 is TGTGCCAGCAGCTTGGCCCCGGGACTAGCGGGTCTACGCGAGACCCAGTACTTC. Its protein is CASSLAPGLAGLRETQYF. Full variable domain (rest looked up from reference TRBV5-6 and TRBJ2-5): DAGVTQSPTHLIKTRGQQVTLRCSPKSGHDTVSWYQQALGQGPQFIFQYYEEEERQRGNFPDRFSGHQFPNYSSELNVNALLLGDSALYLCASSLAPGLAGLRETQYFGPGTRLLVL.

V is TRBV11-2 and J is TRBJ2-1, with TRBD2 identical over 7 bases. The germline gives CDR1 SGHAT, CDR2 FQNNGV. The CDR3 is made up of 14 amino acids. Trimming cost V 4 bases and J 6 bases; bases outside gene matches: 6. CDR3 DNA sequence: TGTGCCAGCAGCTCGAGCGGGGCGACCAATGAGCAGTTCTTC. Its protein is CASSSSGATNEQFF.

This chain uses TRBV19 with TRBJ2-1; 12 bases are a match to TRBD2. The junction had 7 bases not matched to a gene; V was cut back by 7 bases and J by 6 bases. This CDR3 is built from 15 residues. The germline V gene encodes CDR1 LNHDA and CDR2 SQIVND (reference sequence). The DNA for the CDR3 is TGTGCCAGTAACCTAGCGGGGGGGCTTGCCAATGAGCAGTTCTTC. This sequence encodes CASNLAGGLANEQFF.

CDR3 loop: CASSVSGAGGYEQYV. The CDR3 nucleotides read TGTGCCAGCAGTGTATCTGGAGCGGGGGGATACGAGCAGTACGTC. The chain couples TRBV6-4 to TRBJ2-7; 9 bases are shared with TRBD2. Germline-derived CDR1 and CDR2 are MRHNA and SNTAGT. After removal of 4 bases from V and 4 bases from J, the junction contained 8 bases not matched to a gene. The CDR3 has 15 amino acids.

This rearrangement joins TRBV13 to TRBJ2-7; no clear D. Germline V gene sequence: CDR1 PRHDT, CDR2 FYEKMQ (reference sequence). The germline V and J ends were trimmed by 1 base and 5 bases, with 15 bases remaining between them. The CDR3 is made up of 15 amino acids. CDR3 in DNA: TGTGCCAGCAGCTTAGATCGAGCAGTCAGCGACGAGCAGTACTTC. Amino acid sequence: CASSLDRAVSDEQYF.

The V gene is TRBV5-6, the J gene TRBJ1-2; possibly TRBD1 for D (6 bases). CDR3 length equals 11 residues. V lost 4 bases and J lost 8, with 9 bases in between. The germline gives CDR1 SGHDT, CDR2 YYEEEE. CDR3 protein: CASSKGQGYTF. In DNA, the CDR3 is TGTGCCAGCAGCAAAGGACAGGGCTACACCTTC.

The genes are TRBV6-5 and TRBJ1-5; TRBD1 matches 8 bases. The CDR3 is 13 amino acids. V shed 6 bases and J 6 bases; nucleotides not matched to a gene: 4. Germline V gene data show CDR1 as MNHEY and CDR2 as SVGAGI. The CDR3 region is CASSPGGAQPQHF. The CDR3 DNA follows: TGTGCCAGCAGCCCAGGGGGCGCTCAGCCCCAGCATTTT.

V gene TRBV10-2 combines with J gene TRBJ2-5, with 7 nucleotides matching TRBD2. This CDR3 spans 12 amino acids. Germline CDR1 is WSHSY and CDR2 is SAAADI. Trimming took 11 bases from V and 5 from J; bases not matched to a gene: 8. This CDR3 reads CAGRGRMETQYF. CDR3 sequence (DNA): TGCGCCGGGAGGGGCCGTATGGAGACCCAGTACTTC.

This clone was found once. J is TRBJ1-4 and V is TRBV4-1, with 10 bases fitting TRBD1. J was trimmed by 3 bases and V by 2 bases; bases with no gene match: 6. The length of the CDR3 is 17 residues. Per the germline V gene, CDR1 is MGHRA and CDR2 is YSYEKL. Written as DNA, the CDR3 is TGCGCCAGCAGCCAACCGGGACAGGGGAGCGCTAATGAAAAACTGTTTTTT. Its protein is CASSQPGQGSANEKLFF.

This chain links TRBV27 with TRBJ1-5; TRBD1 aligns across 9 bases. The germline V gene has CDR1 MNHEY and CDR2 SMNVEV (reference sequence). Germline trimming cut 6 bases from V and 5 bases from J; bases unmatched to any gene: 5. The CDR3 contains 14 residues. CDR3 in DNA: TGTGCCAGCAGCCGGGGACAGGGATATCAGCCCCAGCATTTT. Its translation is CASSRGQGYQPQHF.

V usage is TRBV2 and J usage is TRBJ1-2, with D perhaps TRBD1 (5 bases). Germline V gene sequence: CDR1 SNHLY, CDR2 FYNNEI. V was trimmed by 1 base and J by 4 bases, leaving 13 bases between them. This CDR3 contains 15 residues. The CDR3, as DNA: TGTGCCAGCAGTGAAGTCTCCGACAGTGGCTATGGCTACACCTTC. Translation: CASSEVSDSGYGYTF.

The V call is TRBV5-6, the J call TRBJ1-2, with a weak D call TRBD1 (5 bases). There are 14 residues in the CDR3. Germline V gene data show CDR1 as SGHDT and CDR2 as YYEEEE. V was pared by 4 bases and J by 3 bases, with 13 bases between. The CDR3 DNA is TGTGCCAGCAGCCCGGCGACAGAACACTATGGCTACACCTTC. Its protein is CASSPATEHYGYTF. Drawing the rest from reference TRBV5-6 and TRBJ1-2, the complete variable domain is DAGVTQSPTHLIKTRGQQVTLRCSPKSGHDTVSWYQQALGQGPQFIFQYYEEEERQRGNFPDRFSGHQFPNYSSELNVNALLLGDSALYLCASSPATEHYGYTFGSGTRLTVV.

The chain uses TRBV7-2 and TRBJ1-5; D not certain. Trimming cost V 5 bases and J 6 bases, with 11 bases left between them. Germline CDR1 reads SGHTA; CDR2 reads FQGNSA. This CDR3 contains 13 residues. CDR3 nucleotides: TGTGCCAGCAGCCGGGATTGGGTTCAGCCCCAGCATTTT. Its protein is CASSRDWVQPQHF. Full variable domain (rest looked up from reference TRBV7-2 and TRBJ1-5): GAGVSQSPSNKVTEKGKDVELRCDPISGHTALYWYRQSLGQGLEFLIYFQGNSAPDKSGLPSDRFSAERTGGSVSTLTIQRTQQEDSAVYLCASSRDWVQPQHFGDGTRLSIL.

This clone was seen a few times. At one boundary the junction diverges from the germline segment, which might be a read error. The CDR3 loop reads CASSFHRDPSTRELFF. Written as DNA, the CDR3 is TGTGCCAGCAGTTTCCACCGGGATCCAAGCACCAGGGAGCTGTTTTTT. The chain has TRBV27 and TRBJ2-2, with D perhaps matching TRBD2 (5 bases). Germline V gene sequence: CDR1 MNHEY, CDR2 SMNVEV (reference sequence). The CDR3 extends over 16 amino acids.

The rearrangement uses TRBV28 and TRBJ1-5, with TRBD1 as a possible D gene (5 bases). Germline CDR1 is MDHEN and CDR2 is SYDVKM. This CDR3 region has 12 residues. Trimming shortened V by 5 bases and J by 5 bases, and 7 bases separated the two germline ends. The CDR3 coding sequence is TGTGCCAGCAGTGCCAGGGATCAGCCCCAGCATTTT. Residues: CASSARDQPQHF.

This chain links TRBV28 with TRBJ2-6; 8 nucleotides align to TRBD1. The CDR3 totals 17 residues. CDR1 MDHEN and CDR2 SYDVKM come from the germline V gene. With 5 bases clipped from V and 0 bases from J, the junction kept 6 bases outside the gene matches. The chain's CDR3 is CASSRTGTISGANVLTF. CDR3 DNA sequence: TGTGCCAGCAGTCGGACAGGGACCATCTCTGGGGCCAACGTCCTGACTTTC.

The J gene is TRBJ1-5, the V gene TRBV19; D unresolved. V gave up 3 bases and J gave up 6 bases, with 6 bases separating them. The CDR3 covers 12 residues. Germline assignment: CDR1 LNHDA and CDR2 SQIVND (reference sequence). Written as DNA, the CDR3 is TGTGCCAGTAGTATCCTGAGTCAGCCCCAGCATTTT. Translation gives CASSILSQPQHF.

The chain links TRBV10-3 to TRBJ2-7; 10 positions agree with TRBD1. V was clipped by 6 bases and J by 5 bases; unmatched bases: 7. This CDR3 has 14 residues. Germline V gives CDR1 ENHRY, CDR2 SYGVKD. The CDR3 loop reads CAIRAGTGDDEQYV. The CDR3 DNA sequence: TGTGCCATCAGGGCCGGGACAGGGGACGACGAGCAGTACGTC.

This chain joins TRBV7-8 and TRBJ1-1; D call uncertain. The V end lost 1 base, the J end lost 6 bases, and 6 bases lay between the germline ends. CDR1 and CDR2 from the germline V gene are SGHVS and FQNEAQ. There are 12 residues in the CDR3. This CDR3 is CASSLGGAEAFF. As DNA, the CDR3 is TGTGCCAGCAGCTTAGGGGGAGCTGAAGCTTTCTTT. Variable domain in full (rest from reference TRBV7-8 and TRBJ1-1): GAGVSQSPRYKVAKRGQDVALRCDPISGHVSLFWYQQALGQGPEFLTYFQNEAQLDKSGLPSDRFFAERPEGSVSTLKIQRTQQEDSAVYLCASSLGGAEAFFGQGTRLTVV.

The chain combines TRBV18 with TRBJ2-7; a possible D gene is TRBD1 (5 bases). The CDR3 spans 13 residues. Germline loops: CDR1 KGHSH, CDR2 LQKENI. Trimming stripped 5 bases from V and 2 bases from J, with 10 bases between. The CDR3 nucleotides read TGTGCCAGCTCATTTGACAGAACCTACGAGCAGTACGTC. This sequence encodes CASSFDRTYEQYV.